This T cell receptor (beta chain) was captured by sequencing in a study of CD8 T cells in ankylosing spondylitis. From germline, CDR1 is MDHEN and CDR2 SYDVKM. V was clipped by 3 bases and J by 2 bases, with 6 bases between them. This CDR3 is 13 amino acids long. TCRdb processed the 5' RACE reads anew with MiXCR; each CDR3 protein has one entry. The data hold roughly 25,000 distinct CDR3 sequences, with less than 20% observed a single time. This clonotype was counted ten times or more. The receptor's source is a male donor with ankylosing spondylitis or in good health (not recorded which). This chain uses TRBV28 with TRBJ2-3, with no clear D. Material for sequencing was blood. This CDR3 is CASSFPATDTQYF. The CDR3 DNA is TGTGCCAGCAGTTTTCCAGCCACAGATACGCAGTATTTT. Complete variable domain (other parts from reference TRBV28 and TRBJ2-3): DVKVTQSSRYLVKRTGEKVFLECVQDMDHENMFWYRQDPGLGLRLIYFSYDVKMKEKGDIPEGYSVSREKKERFSLILESASTNQTSMYLCASSFPATDTQYFGPGTRLTVL.